This T cell receptor beta chain was profiled in a study of blood T cell repertoires in COVID-19. V lost 3 bases to trimming and J lost 1 base, with 9 bases between them. This CDR3 region has 13 residues. CDR1 and CDR2 (germline): GTSNPN, SVGIG (reference sequence). Authors' processing steps: Amplification from reference gene primers served as the basis for estimated nucleated cell counts. Assay: immunoSEQ multiplex PCR; the TCRdb copy retains only in-frame clones and omits some. V and J calls and clone size come straight from that table; D and trimming were deduced from the DNA. The table shows approximately 280,000 clones, with 88% occurring only once.

Sequenced input: peripheral blood. The source of this sequence is a man younger than 35 with active or convalescent COVID-19. This sequence joins TRBV30 and TRBJ1-1; the D gene is possibly TRBD1 (6 bases). This CDR3 is CAWRQTGNTEAFF. Written as DNA, the CDR3 is TGTGCCTGGAGACAGACAGGGAACACTGAAGCTTTCTTT.